This TCR beta chain emerged from a study of identical twins. Template switching added a universal primer site, and cDNA bore unique molecular identifiers. Each CDR3 protein gets one entry after TCRdb re-called the 5' RACE reads with MiXCR. The sample consists of 200,000 or so distinct CDR3 sequences, about a sixth of them appearing once. For this clonotype: As yet, its antigen is unknown.

V dropped 7 bases and J dropped 8 bases, with 12 bases sitting between them. This CDR3 spans 11 amino acids. Per germline, CDR1 SQVTM and CDR2 ANQGSEA. Whole-study findings and limits: Partial confounding of zero-insertion analyses by invariant MAIT and iNKT cells was possible.

These data also featured in a second study, about T cells expressing NK-cell markers. Per that paper: The TCR beta repertoires were obtained from sorted CD3+CD56+NKG2C+, CD3+CD56+NKG2C- and CD3+CD56-NKG2C+ T cells.

Material for sequencing was CD8+ T cells sorted from blood. The receptor was derived from a woman younger than 35 in good health. V is TRBV29-1 and J is TRBJ2-1; the D gene could be TRBD1 or TRBD2 (5 bases each). In DNA form, the CDR3 reads TGCAGCGGGGACGGGACCTATGAGCAGTTCTTC. Encoded protein: CSGDGTYEQFF.